Shown below are 6 T cell receptor beta chains from a single sample sequenced in a study of a mutant IDH1 vaccine in newly diagnosed glioma. What these receptors recognize is not known. Sequencing was performed with immunoSEQ multiplex PCR; in TCRdb, only in-frame clones are kept and a portion is missing. The sample has approximately 76,000 clones; 90% to 95% are singletons. The time point here: week 5, during vaccination. Each dose delivered 300 ug of mutant IDH1 20-mer peptide subcutaneously with imiquimod. The sequences come from PBMCs, collected from a glioma patient whose treatment included an IDH1 peptide vaccine. These receptors came from a woman aged 50 to 60 with glioma.

V is TRBV7-9 and J is TRBJ1-1; TRBD1 aligns across 7 bases. The length of the CDR3 is 14 residues. V dropped 1 base and J dropped 5; count of bases not matched to a gene: 4. Germline V gene lookup returns CDR1 SEHNR and CDR2 FQNEAQ (reference sequence). For the CDR3, the DNA is TGTGCCAGCAGCTTAGGCCGACAGGGAACTGAAGCTTTCTTT. It yields the protein CASSLGRQGTEAFF.

This chain connects TRBV2 to TRBJ1-5; 7 positions match TRBD1. This CDR3 spans 14 amino acids. The germline gives CDR1 SNHLY, CDR2 FYNNEI. V shed 3 bases and J 1 base; nucleotides not matched to a gene: 0. The CDR3 is CASSEDRSNQPQHF. In DNA form, the CDR3 reads TGTGCCAGCAGTGAGGACAGGAGCAATCAGCCCCAGCATTTT.

The gene calls are TRBV6-1 and TRBJ1-5, with 7 positions matching TRBD1. The J segment lost 5 bases and the V segment lost 5 bases, leaving 6 bases of the junction unmatched. Germline V lookup: CDR1 MNHNS, CDR2 SASEGT. CDR3 length: 14 amino acids. This CDR3 reads CASSLRRGHQPQHF. The CDR3 bases are TGTGCCAGCAGTCTAAGAAGGGGGCATCAGCCCCAGCATTTT.

The chain combines TRBV28 with TRBJ2-1, with unresolved D. The V gene lost 3 bases and the J gene lost 10 bases, with 19 bases spanning the gap. Germline V gene data show CDR1 as MDHEN and CDR2 as SYDVKM. CDR3 size: 15 residues. CDR3 protein: CASSFLRSPVNEQFF. The CDR3 DNA is TGTGCCAGCAGTTTCCTCCGTTCTCCCGTTAACGAGCAGTTCTTC.

The genes are TRBV28 and TRBJ2-5; 9 bases agree with TRBD2. This CDR3 has 16 residues. CDR1 is MDHEN and CDR2 is SYDVKM in the germline V gene. V gave up 3 bases and J gave up 1 base; unmatched junction bases: 6. CDR3 region: CASSFGLAGSQETQYF. CDR3 sequence (DNA): TGTGCCAGCAGTTTTGGGCTAGCGGGGAGCCAAGAGACCCAGTACTTC.

In its sample, this clone was seen once. This chain joins TRBV4-1 and TRBJ2-4, with TRBD1 matching 7 bases. This CDR3 spans 16 amino acids. The V gene's germline CDR1 is MGHRA and CDR2 YSYEKL. V was clipped by 4 bases and J by 9 bases; unmatched bases: 15. This CDR3 reads CASSRTTGTDGLIQYF. In DNA form, the CDR3 reads TGCGCCAGCAGCCGCACCACCGGGACAGACGGCCTCATTCAGTACTTC.